This T cell receptor beta chain came from a study of identical twins. Overall study findings and caveats: Among monozygotic twins, out-of-frame TCR alpha sharing exceeded what models predicted. The more abundant beta clonotypes in cord blood had fewer insertions, and memory repertoires did not show this. Twins shared out-of-frame alpha sequences with excess low generation probability.

CDR1 and CDR2 from the germline V gene are LGHDT and YNNKEL (reference sequence). This CDR3 contains 12 residues. V was shortened by 2 bases and J by 4 bases, with 4 bases between the two germline ends. TCRdb reprocessed the 5' RACE reads with MiXCR, giving one entry per CDR3 protein. The sample carries 690,000 or so distinct CDR3 sequences, around 8.6% recorded once. As concerns this clonotype: Its target is unknown.

These records were also assigned to another study, of yellow fever vaccine responses in identical twins. From that report: Reported findings indicate that twins' vaccine T cell responses seemed partially convergent, partially personalized.

The sequence was collected from a woman between 18 and 29 years old in good health. Sequenced: PBMCs. V is TRBV3-1 and J is TRBJ2-3; D unclear. The CDR3 reads CASSQLSDTQYF. CDR3 bases: TGTGCCAGCAGCCAACTCTCAGATACGCAGTATTTT.